A selection of T cell receptor beta chains follows, all from one sample in a study of PD-1 blockade in classical Hodgkin lymphoma. Profiled with immunoSEQ multiplex PCR; TCRdb holds only in-frame clones, not every one. The sample has some 30,000 clones; roughly 71% are singletons. Sequenced material: peripheral blood mononuclear cells (PBMCs), taken before the second cycle of nivolumab. The receptors come from a human donor with classical Hodgkin lymphoma. Each CDR3 is given with its conserved first and last residue. The D gene is left open where the match is weak. Size is stated for part of the rows, as once, few or many counts, or as a class when the clone is expanded.

j_call d_call v_call clone_size cdr3_aa cdr3_nt
TRBJ2-3 TRBD2 TRBV2 . CASGGGGTDTQYF TGTGCCAGCGGCGGGGGGGGCACAGATACGCAGTATTTT
TRBJ1-1 . TRBV19 few CASSMLANTEAFF TGTGCCAGTAGTATGTTAGCGAACACTGAAGCTTTCTTT
TRBJ2-2 . TRBV19 . CASYERTGELFF TGTGCCAGCTACGAGCGCACCGGGGAGCTGTTTTTT
TRBJ1-1 . TRBV20-1 few CSARGRGAFF TGCAGTGCTAGGGGCAGGGGAGCTTTCTTT
TRBJ2-2 . TRBV6-5 . CASKSEGLVAGELFF TGTGCCAGCAAATCAGAAGGGTTGGTGGCCGGGGAGCTGTTTTTT
TRBJ1-1 . TRBV25-1 . CASSEYGPQNTEAFF TGTGCCAGCAGTGAATACGGACCGCAGAACACTGAAGCTTTCTTT
TRBJ2-3 TRBD2 TRBV7-2 . CASSKRSSGSADTQYF TGTGCCAGCAGTAAGAGGAGTAGCGGGAGCGCAGATACGCAGTATTTT
TRBJ1-4 . TRBV5-4 . CASSHLGEKLFF TGCGCCAGCAGCCACCTAGGGGAAAAACTGTTTTTT
TRBJ1-6 . TRBV7-9 . CASSPADGFASPLHF TGTGCCAGCAGCCCCGCGGACGGCTTCGCGTCACCCCTCCACTTT
TRBJ1-1 . TRBV6-1 few CASSPLASRNTEAFF TGTGCCAGCAGCCCTCTCGCGTCTAGGAACACTGAAGCTTTCTTT
TRBJ2-3 . TRBV7-9 . CASSPGLTDTQYF TGTGCCAGCAGTCCAGGGTTAACAGATACGCAGTATTTT
TRBJ1-5 . TRBV6-1 . CASSETRASNQPQHF TGTGCCAGCAGTGAAACAAGGGCAAGCAATCAGCCCCAGCATTTT
TRBJ1-3 . TRBV5-6 . CASSYDRMSSGNTIYF TGTGCCAGCAGTTATGACAGGATGAGCTCTGGAAACACCATATATTTT
TRBJ2-5 TRBD1 TRBV2 . CASNTGVGQGRQTQYF TGTGCCAGCAATACCGGGGTGGGACAGGGTAGACAGACCCAGTACTTC
TRBJ1-1 . TRBV2 . CASSVWGGNTEAFF TGTGCCAGCAGTGTGTGGGGGGGGAACACTGAAGCTTTCTTT
TRBJ2-7 . TRBV27 . CASSRTKRTAEFVGEQYF TGTGCCAGCAGCCGGACTAAACGGACTGCCGAGTTCGTAGGCGAGCAGTACTTC
TRBJ2-1 TRBD2 TRBV28 once CASTVRGSNNEQFF TGTGCCAGCACTGTACGCGGGAGCAACAATGAGCAGTTCTTC
TRBJ1-3 . TRBV19 many CASSILGRLPGNTIYF TGTGCCAGTAGTATCCTAGGGCGTCTTCCTGGAAACACCATATATTTT
TRBJ2-5 TRBD1 TRBV11-2 . CASSLVGDSQETQYF TGTGCCAGCAGCTTAGTTGGGGACAGTCAAGAGACCCAGTACTTC
TRBJ1-1 TRBD1 TRBV9 . CASSVEDRGTTTEAFF TGTGCCAGCAGCGTAGAGGACAGGGGAACTACCACTGAAGCTTTCTTT
TRBJ2-7 . TRBV2 . CATHRDRTYEQYF TGTGCCACTCACCGGGACCGTACCTACGAGCAGTACTTC
TRBJ1-5 . TRBV7-2 few CASSFRDQPQHF TGTGCCAGCAGCTTCCGGGATCAGCCCCAGCATTTT
TRBJ2-1 TRBD2 TRBV6-5 . CASSYQAGGPYNEQFF TGTGCCAGCAGTTATCAGGCGGGGGGGCCCTACAATGAGCAGTTCTTC
TRBJ1-3 . TRBV5-1 . CASSLGQARNTIYF TGCGCCAGCAGCTTGGGGCAGGCCCGAAACACCATATATTTT
TRBJ2-1 . TRBV6-5 . CASSYSDMAFKNEQFF TGTGCCAGCAGTTACTCGGATATGGCCTTTAAAAATGAGCAGTTCTTC
TRBJ2-1 . TRBV6-6 once CASRVEGARYEQFF TGTGCCAGCAGGGTAGAGGGAGCTAGATATGAGCAGTTCTTC
TRBJ1-1 . TRBV5-1 . CASSLGYREAFF TGCGCCAGCAGCTTGGGGTACAGGGAAGCTTTCTTT
TRBJ1-5 . TRBV7-2 . CASSLVSGVSTNQPQHF TGTGCCAGCAGCTTAGTTTCAGGAGTATCAACTAATCAGCCCCAGCATTTT
TRBJ2-7 . TRBV6-1 . CASTSIHGAYEQYF TGTGCCAGCACCTCGATCCACGGAGCCTACGAGCAGTACTTC
TRBJ2-1 . TRBV6-4 . CASSPKTGKGEQFF TGTGCCAGCAGCCCCAAAACAGGGAAGGGTGAGCAGTTCTTC
TRBJ1-2 TRBD1 TRBV19 . CASRGQGTSYGYTF TGTGCCAGTAGAGGACAGGGCACATCCTATGGCTACACCTTC
TRBJ2-6 . TRBV7-2 few CASSFVAGPGGAGANVLTF TGTGCCAGCAGCTTTGTCGCCGGGCCCGGGGGTGCTGGGGCCAACGTCCTGACTTTC
TRBJ2-7 TRBD2 TRBV10-1 . CASRTSGASRQYF TGCGCCAGCAGGACTAGCGGGGCCTCGCGGCAGTACTTC
TRBJ2-3 TRBD2 TRBV9 . CASSVGLAEAGNTQYF TGTGCCAGCAGCGTAGGACTAGCGGAGGCAGGGAATACGCAGTATTTT
TRBJ2-7 . TRBV6-6 . CASSADQIKYYEQYF TGTGCCAGCAGTGCCGACCAAATCAAATACTACGAGCAGTACTTC
TRBJ1-3 . TRBV14 . CASSQDLDSFSGNTIYF TGTGCCAGCAGCCAAGATCTGGACAGCTTCTCTGGAAACACCATATATTTT
TRBJ2-6 . TRBV6-5 . CASTGRVSGANVLTF TGTGCCAGCACCGGAAGGGTATCTGGGGCCAACGTCCTGACTTTC
TRBJ2-5 TRBD1 TRBV6-5 . CASSLGQGGQTQYF TGTGCCAGCAGCCTTGGACAGGGCGGGCAGACCCAGTACTTC
TRBJ2-1 . TRBV13 . CASSLLSGNEQFF TGTGCCAGCAGCTTGTTGTCCGGCAATGAGCAGTTCTTC
TRBJ2-2 . TRBV4-3 . CASSLGGTGELFF TGCGCCAGCAGCCTCGGGGGCACCGGGGAGCTGTTTTTT
TRBJ1-4 . TRBV5-6 . CASSPVGRDEKLFF TGTGCCAGCAGCCCGGTTGGCAGGGATGAAAAACTGTTTTTT
TRBJ1-1 . TRBV19 . CASSIGGYMNTEAFF TGTGCCAGTAGTATTGGGGGCTACATGAACACTGAAGCTTTCTTT
TRBJ1-1 . TRBV6-6 . CASSYGPGSLQAFF TGTGCCAGCAGTTACGGTCCTGGGTCGTTGCAGGCTTTCTTT
TRBJ1-4 . TRBV9 . CASSVEGATNEKLFF TGTGCCAGCAGCGTAGAGGGGGCAACTAATGAAAAACTGTTTTTT
TRBJ2-2 . TRBV10-3 . CAISERSGELFF TGTGCCATCAGTGAACGGTCCGGGGAGCTGTTTTTT
TRBJ2-5 . TRBV10-1 . CASKRLWIGGQETQYF TGCGCCAGCAAACGTCTCTGGATCGGCGGCCAAGAGACCCAGTACTTC